This T cell receptor (beta chain) was identified in a study of shared clonotypes between healthy human individuals. Comments on this clone: The antigen remains undetermined.

Partitioning of CD4+ cells yielded a CD45RA+ naive subset and a CD45RA-negative memory subset. The study's findings and limits: There were few donors, and this limited the genetic and exposure-history diversity represented.

CDR3 size: 12 residues. Germline V gene sequence: CDR1 SNHLY, CDR2 FYNNEI. V was trimmed by 4 bases and J by 7 bases, leaving 7 bases between them. Sequenced by immunoSEQ multiplex PCR; TCRdb stores in-frame clones only, minus some. This sample has 980,000 or so clones, with about three quarters found just once. This clonotype was sampled from a man aged 18 to 30 in good health. V usage is TRBV2 and J usage is TRBJ2-2, with a possible D match to TRBD2 (5 bases). The sequenced material came from memory CD4+ T cells sorted from blood. Subset reported: CD45RA-negative fraction. CDR3 amino acids: CASSGEGGELFF. In DNA form, the CDR3 reads TGTGCCAGCAGTGGTGAGGGCGGGGAGCTGTTTTTT.